This TCR beta chain was sequenced for a study of blood T cell repertoires in COVID-19. Study information: Acute-phase and convalescent COVID-19 samples originated in the United States, Italy and Spain. The analysed material was cDNA or gDNA that came from T cells, B-cell-depleted T cells, or PBMCs.

The V gene's germline CDR1 is LNHDA and CDR2 SQIVND (reference sequence). V was trimmed by 8 bases and J by 1 base, leaving 14 bases between them. The CDR3 loop spans 15 amino acids. Per the authors' pipeline: Amplifying reference gene primers gave estimates of nucleated cell counts. Sequenced by immunoSEQ multiplex PCR; TCRdb stores in-frame clones only, minus some. V and J calls and clone size come straight from that table; D and trimming were deduced from the DNA. The sample has about 270,000 clones; around nine tenths are singletons. This rearrangement joins TRBV19 to TRBJ2-2, with TRBD1 as a possible D gene (5 bases). The sequence derives from a man aged 40-55 years with active or convalescent COVID-19. The sequencing input was peripheral blood. CDR3 sequence (DNA): TGTGCCAGTGGTAAGGGGCAGGGGAACACCGGGGAGCTGTTTTTT. As protein: CASGKGQGNTGELFF.